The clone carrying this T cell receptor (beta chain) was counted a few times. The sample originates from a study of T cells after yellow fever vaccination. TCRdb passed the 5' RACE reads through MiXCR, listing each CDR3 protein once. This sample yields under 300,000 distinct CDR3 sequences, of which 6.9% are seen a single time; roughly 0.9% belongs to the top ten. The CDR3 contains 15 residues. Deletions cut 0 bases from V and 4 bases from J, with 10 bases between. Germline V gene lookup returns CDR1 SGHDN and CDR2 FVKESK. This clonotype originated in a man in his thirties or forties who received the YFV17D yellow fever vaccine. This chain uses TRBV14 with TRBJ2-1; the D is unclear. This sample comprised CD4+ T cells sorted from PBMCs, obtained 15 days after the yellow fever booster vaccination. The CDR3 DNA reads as TGTGCCAGCAGCCAAGACCCGACGGTTTACAATGAGCAGTTCTTC. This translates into CASSQDPTVYNEQFF.